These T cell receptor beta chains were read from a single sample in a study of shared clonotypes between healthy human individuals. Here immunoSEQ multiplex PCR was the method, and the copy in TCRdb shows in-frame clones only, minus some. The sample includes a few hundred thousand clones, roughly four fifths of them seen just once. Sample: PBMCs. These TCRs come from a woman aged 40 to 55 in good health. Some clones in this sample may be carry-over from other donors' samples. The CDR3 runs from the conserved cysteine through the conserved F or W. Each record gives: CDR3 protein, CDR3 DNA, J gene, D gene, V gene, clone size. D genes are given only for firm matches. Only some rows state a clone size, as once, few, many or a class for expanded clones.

CATSRDLGTGGETQYF TGTGCCACCAGCAGAGATCTCGGGACAGGGGGTGAGACCCAGTACTTC TRBJ2-5 TRBD1 TRBV15 .
CASSQTQGTYGYTF TGTGCCAGCTCACAAACCCAGGGTACCTATGGCTACACCTTC TRBJ1-2 . TRBV18 once
CASSPGPRETQYF TGTGCCAGCAGCCCGGGGCCCAGAGAGACCCAGTACTTC TRBJ2-5 . TRBV11-3 .
CASSQGTTNYEQYF TGTGCCAGCAGCCAAGGGACAACCAACTACGAGCAGTACTTC TRBJ2-7 . TRBV4-2 .
CASSPDWASYEQYF TGTGCTAGCAGCCCGGACTGGGCCTCCTACGAGCAGTACTTC TRBJ2-7 . TRBV7-7 few
CASLPAYENTQYF TGCGCCAGCCTCCCGGCATATGAGAATACGCAGTATTTT TRBJ2-3 . TRBV10-2 .
CASSFGQGPTDTQYF TGTGCCAGCAGCTTTGGACAGGGTCCCACAGATACGCAGTATTTT TRBJ2-3 TRBD1 TRBV7-2 .
CASSLGPQGSEDEQFF TGCGCCAGCAGCTTGGGCCCGCAGGGGTCTGAGGATGAGCAGTTCTTC TRBJ2-1 . TRBV5-1 .
CASSWGDTHETQYF TGTGCCAGCAGCTGGGGGGACACCCACGAGACCCAGTACTTC TRBJ2-5 . TRBV9 .
CASTDSQETQYF TGTGCCAGCACGGACAGCCAAGAGACCCAGTACTTC TRBJ2-5 . TRBV25-1 .
CASSLAHGNTEAFF TGTGCCAGCAGCTTAGCGCACGGGAACACTGAAGCTTTCTTT TRBJ1-1 . TRBV7-2 .
CASSRGQDNEQFF TGCGCCAGCAGCCGGGGACAGGACAATGAGCAGTTCTTC TRBJ2-1 TRBD1 TRBV5-1 .
CASFRGVDTGELFF TGTGCCAGCTTCAGGGGAGTGGACACCGGGGAGCTGTTTTTT TRBJ2-2 . TRBV28 .
CASSQLGQLYGYTF TGTGCCAGCTCACAATTGGGACAGCTCTATGGCTACACCTTC TRBJ1-2 TRBD1 TRBV18 .
CASSRSPNEQYF TGTGCCAGCAGCCGTTCGCCCAACGAGCAGTACTTC TRBJ2-7 . TRBV7-2 .
CASTPTGLAGVAFF TGTGCCAGCACCCCAACTGGACTAGCGGGAGTAGCGTTCTTC TRBJ2-1 TRBD2 TRBV14 .
CAISEESTNGYTF TGTGCCATCAGTGAAGAGTCTACAAATGGCTACACCTTC TRBJ1-2 . TRBV10-3 few
CASIGRDASSYNEQFF TGTGCCAGCATAGGGCGGGACGCCAGCTCCTACAATGAGCAGTTCTTC TRBJ2-1 . TRBV27 .
CASSLSTSRDTQYF TGTGCCAGCAGCTTAAGCACTAGCCGGGATACGCAGTATTTT TRBJ2-3 . TRBV7-3 .
CASSLVAGNTEAFF TGTGCCAGCAGCTTAGTGGCGGGGAACACTGAAGCTTTCTTT TRBJ1-1 . TRBV7-8 once
CSERTVNYGYTF TGCAGCGAGCGGACAGTTAACTATGGCTACACCTTC TRBJ1-2 . TRBV29-1 .
CASSVAASGSEETQYF TGTGCCAGCAGCGTAGCGGCTAGCGGGAGCGAAGAGACCCAGTACTTC TRBJ2-5 TRBD2 TRBV9 .
CATSRDLLTSINEQFF TGTGCCACCAGCAGAGATCTTCTGACTAGCATCAATGAGCAGTTCTTC TRBJ2-1 TRBD2 TRBV15 .
CASSPRRSSYNEQFF TGTGCCAGCAGCCCTAGGCGAAGCTCCTACAATGAGCAGTTCTTC TRBJ2-1 . TRBV27 once
CASSIGLGETQYF TGTGCCAGTAGTATCGGGCTAGGAGAGACCCAGTACTTC TRBJ2-5 . TRBV19 .
CASSQGGDVGGTQYF TGTGCCAGCAGCCAGGGGGGGGATGTTGGTGGGACCCAGTACTTC TRBJ2-5 . TRBV11-2 .
CASRGPTYEQYF TGTGCCAGCAGGGGACCGACCTACGAGCAGTACTTC TRBJ2-7 . TRBV2 few
CASSLDRIYGYTF TGTGCCAGCAGTTTAGACAGGATCTATGGCTACACCTTC TRBJ1-2 . TRBV28 .
CASSLAGTSGNTIYF TGTGCCAGCAGCTTGGCGGGGACGTCTGGAAACACCATATATTTT TRBJ1-3 . TRBV5-6 .
CASSRAGVNTEAFF TGTGCCAGCAGCCGGGCAGGGGTGAACACTGAAGCTTTCTTT TRBJ1-1 . TRBV7-2 .
CSAGRRQGAYEQYF TGCAGCGCCGGGCGGAGACAGGGGGCCTACGAGCAGTACTTC TRBJ2-7 TRBD1 TRBV29-1 .
CASLPGGAGTGELFF TGCGCCAGCCTTCCAGGGGGCGCGGGCACCGGGGAGCTGTTTTTT TRBJ2-2 TRBD1 TRBV5-1 .
CASSLVTSSYNEQFF TGTGCCAGCAGCTTAGTTACTAGCAGCTACAATGAGCAGTTCTTC TRBJ2-1 . TRBV11-2 once
CASSQIAGKSYEQYF TGTGCCAGCAGCCAAATTGCGGGAAAATCCTACGAGCAGTACTTC TRBJ2-7 . TRBV11-2 .
CASSLRLGQGANEQFF TGTGCCAGCAGCTTACGACTGGGACAGGGGGCGAATGAGCAGTTCTTC TRBJ2-1 TRBD1 TRBV7-9 .
CASSSSLAGTQYF TGTGCCAGCAGCTCGAGCCTAGCGGGTACGCAGTATTTT TRBJ2-3 TRBD2 TRBV6-5 .
CASSSTGSGEQYF TGTGCCAGCAGTTCTACAGGATCTGGCGAGCAGTACTTC TRBJ2-7 . TRBV7-9 .
CASSFGDTPFRTYNEQFF TGTGCCAGCAGTTTCGGGGACACTCCATTCAGGACCTACAATGAGCAGTTCTTC TRBJ2-1 . TRBV28 .
CASSLPRTSGTYNEQFF TGTGCCAGCAGCCTTCCCCGGACTAGCGGGACCTACAATGAGCAGTTCTTC TRBJ2-1 TRBD2 TRBV28 .
CASSVQNTEAFF TGTGCCAGCAGCGTACAGAACACTGAAGCTTTCTTT TRBJ1-1 . TRBV9 .
CAISDNGGYGTEAFF TGTGCCATCAGTGATAATGGGGGTTATGGCACTGAAGCTTTCTTT TRBJ1-1 . TRBV10-3 .
CAWSVPSPSGNTEAFF TGTGCCTGGAGTGTACCGTCCCCTTCGGGGAACACTGAAGCTTTCTTT TRBJ1-1 . TRBV30 many
CASSGQMNTGELFF TGTGCCAGCAGTGGACAGATGAACACCGGGGAGCTGTTTTTT TRBJ2-2 . TRBV6-1 many
CASTPGRDYEQYF TGTGCCAGCACCCCCGGCAGGGACTACGAGCAGTACTTC TRBJ2-7 . TRBV7-2 .
CASGTAQANTGELFF TGTGCCAGCGGGACAGCTCAGGCGAACACCGGGGAGCTGTTTTTT TRBJ2-2 TRBD1 TRBV27 .
CASSSLTNNYYEQYF TGTGCCAGCAGCTCATTGACTAATAACTACTACGAGCAGTACTTC TRBJ2-7 . TRBV11-2 .
CASSEGLAELSYEQYF TGTGCCAGCTCAGAAGGACTAGCGGAGCTTTCCTACGAGCAGTACTTC TRBJ2-7 TRBD2 TRBV18 .
CAISDPSFGAGADTQYF TGTGCCATCAGTGACCCGAGCTTTGGGGCCGGGGCAGATACGCAGTATTTT TRBJ2-3 . TRBV10-3 .
CASNPQAVETQYF TGTGCCAGCAACCCCCAAGCGGTCGAGACCCAGTACTTC TRBJ2-5 . TRBV28 .
CASSLNAGNAYEQYF TGTGCCAGCAGCTTAAATGCGGGTAACGCCTACGAGCAGTACTTC TRBJ2-7 . TRBV7-3 few
CASSLDGTAQETQYF TGCGCCAGCAGCCTAGACGGGACAGCCCAAGAGACCCAGTACTTC TRBJ2-5 TRBD1 TRBV5-1 once